The sequence of this T cell receptor beta chain was determined in a study of cytomegalovirus exposure and HLA in healthy donors. Germline assignment: CDR1 MNHEY and CDR2 SMNVEV (reference sequence). The CDR3 is 14 residues long. The V segment lost 2 bases and the J segment 8 bases; nucleotides outside the gene matches: 2. Method: immunoSEQ multiplex PCR; TCRdb's copy keeps in-frame clones and lacks some. The sample shows roughly 60,000 clones, 85% to 95% of them seen only once. Sequencing was carried out using PBMCs. The TCR originated in a man between 18 and 35 years old in good health and CMV-seronegative. The rearrangement joins TRBV27 to TRBJ2-1; 11 bases line up with TRBD2. CDR3 nucleotides: TGTGCCAGCAGTTTAGGGACTAGCGGAGATGAGCAGTTCTTC. Protein sequence: CASSLGTSGDEQFF.